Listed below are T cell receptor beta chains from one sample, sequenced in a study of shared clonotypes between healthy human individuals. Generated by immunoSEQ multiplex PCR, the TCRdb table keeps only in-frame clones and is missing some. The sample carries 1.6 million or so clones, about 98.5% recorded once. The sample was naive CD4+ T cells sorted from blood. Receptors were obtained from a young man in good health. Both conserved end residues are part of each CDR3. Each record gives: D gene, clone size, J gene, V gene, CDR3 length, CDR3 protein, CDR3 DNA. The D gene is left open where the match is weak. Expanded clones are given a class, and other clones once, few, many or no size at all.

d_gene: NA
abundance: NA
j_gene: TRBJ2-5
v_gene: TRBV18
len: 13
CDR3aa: CASSQRQQETQYF
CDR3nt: TGTGCCAGCTCCCAAAGACAGCAAGAGACCCAGTACTTC

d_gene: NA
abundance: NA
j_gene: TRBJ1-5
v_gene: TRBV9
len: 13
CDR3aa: CASSVDVTQPQHF
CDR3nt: TGTGCCAGCAGCGTAGATGTGACTCAGCCCCAGCATTTT

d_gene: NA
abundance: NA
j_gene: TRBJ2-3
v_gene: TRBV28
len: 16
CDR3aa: CASSRGGSLTPDTQYF
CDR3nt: TGTGCCAGCAGCAGGGGAGGGTCCTTGACCCCAGATACGCAGTATTTT

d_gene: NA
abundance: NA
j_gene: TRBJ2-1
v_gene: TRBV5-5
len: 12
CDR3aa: CASSTDGTEQFF
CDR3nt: TGTGCCAGCAGCACCGACGGGACTGAGCAGTTCTTC

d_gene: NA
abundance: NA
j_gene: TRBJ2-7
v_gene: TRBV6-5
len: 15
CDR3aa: CASSYTVLRTNEQYF
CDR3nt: TGTGCCAGCAGTTACACGGTCCTGCGAACCAACGAGCAGTACTTC

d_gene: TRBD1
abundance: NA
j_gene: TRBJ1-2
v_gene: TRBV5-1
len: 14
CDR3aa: CASSLEGQGSGYTF
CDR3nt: TGCGCCAGCAGCTTGGAGGGACAGGGAAGTGGCTACACCTTC

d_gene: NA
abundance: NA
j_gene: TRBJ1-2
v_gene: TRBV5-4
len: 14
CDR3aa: CASSYRDTTYGYTF
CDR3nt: TGTGCCAGCAGTTACCGGGACACTACATATGGCTACACCTTC

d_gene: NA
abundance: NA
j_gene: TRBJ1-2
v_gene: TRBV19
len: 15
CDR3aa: CASRGFPDRLYGYTF
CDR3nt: TGTGCCAGTAGGGGCTTTCCGGACAGACTCTATGGCTACACCTTC

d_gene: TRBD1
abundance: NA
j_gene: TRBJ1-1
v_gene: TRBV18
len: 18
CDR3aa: CASSPTKAGGPLSTEAFF
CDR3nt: TGTGCCAGCTCACCAACGAAGGCAGGGGGCCCCCTGAGCACTGAAGCTTTCTTT

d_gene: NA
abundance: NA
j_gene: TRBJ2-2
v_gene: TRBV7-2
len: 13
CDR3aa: CASSKQRTGELFF
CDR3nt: TGTGCCAGCAGCAAACAACGGACCGGGGAGCTGTTTTTT

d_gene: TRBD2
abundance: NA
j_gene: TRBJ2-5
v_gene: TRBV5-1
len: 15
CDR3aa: CASSFGSSGEETQYF
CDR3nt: TGCGCCAGCAGCTTTGGGTCAAGCGGGGAAGAGACCCAGTACTTC

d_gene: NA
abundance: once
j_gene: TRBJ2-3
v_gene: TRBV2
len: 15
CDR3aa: CASSAESSFTDTQYF
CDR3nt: TGTGCCAGCAGTGCAGAGAGTTCTTTCACAGATACGCAGTATTTT

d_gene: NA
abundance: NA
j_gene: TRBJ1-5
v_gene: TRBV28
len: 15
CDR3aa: CASRSVVSRNQPQHF
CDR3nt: TGTGCCAGCAGAAGCGTGGTAAGCCGCAATCAGCCCCAGCATTTT

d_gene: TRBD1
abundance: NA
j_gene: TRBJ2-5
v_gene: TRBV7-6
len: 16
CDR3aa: CASKSGRQGRQETQYF
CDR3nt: TGTGCCAGCAAATCAGGGAGACAGGGACGCCAAGAGACCCAGTACTTC

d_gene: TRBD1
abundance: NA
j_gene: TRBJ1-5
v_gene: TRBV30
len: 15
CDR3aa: CAWSGPRDRDQPQHF
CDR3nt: TGTGCCTGGAGTGGACCCCGGGACAGGGATCAGCCCCAGCATTTT

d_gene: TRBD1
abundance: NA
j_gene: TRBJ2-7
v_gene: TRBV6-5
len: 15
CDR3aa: CASSYEGTGIYEQYF
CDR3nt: TGTGCCAGCAGTTACGAGGGGACAGGGATCTACGAGCAGTACTTC

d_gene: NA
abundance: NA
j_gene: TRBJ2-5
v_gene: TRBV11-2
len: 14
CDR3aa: CASSRDNTVRTQYF
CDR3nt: TGTGCCAGCAGCCGAGATAATACGGTACGGACCCAGTACTTC

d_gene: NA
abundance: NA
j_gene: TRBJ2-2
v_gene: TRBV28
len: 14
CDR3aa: CASCPGLGTGELFF
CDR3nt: TGTGCCAGCTGCCCGGGACTCGGAACTGGGGAGCTGTTTTTT

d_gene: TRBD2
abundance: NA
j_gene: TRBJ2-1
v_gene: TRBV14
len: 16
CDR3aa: CASSEHSGRLRNEQFF
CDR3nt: TGTGCCAGCAGCGAACATAGCGGGAGACTACGCAATGAGCAGTTCTTC

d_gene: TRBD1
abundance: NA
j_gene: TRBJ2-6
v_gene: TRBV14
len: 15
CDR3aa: CASSLTGVGANVLTF
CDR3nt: TGTGCCAGCAGCCTCACAGGGGTCGGGGCCAACGTCCTGACTTTC

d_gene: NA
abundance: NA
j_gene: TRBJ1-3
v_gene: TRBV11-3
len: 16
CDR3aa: CASSLGTGTTGNTIYF
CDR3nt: TGTGCCAGCAGCTTGGGCACCGGGACAACAGGAAACACCATATATTTT

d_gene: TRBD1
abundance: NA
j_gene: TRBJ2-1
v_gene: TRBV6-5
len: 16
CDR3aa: CASSSRGTGSTNEQFF
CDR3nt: TGTGCCAGCAGTTCCCGCGGGACAGGGTCTACGAATGAGCAGTTCTTC

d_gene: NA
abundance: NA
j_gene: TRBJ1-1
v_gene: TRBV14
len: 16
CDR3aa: CASSQDLMGVNTEAFF
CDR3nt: TGTGCCAGCAGCCAAGATCTTATGGGGGTGAACACTGAAGCTTTCTTT